The sequence of this T cell receptor (beta chain) was determined in a study of blood T cell repertoires in COVID-19. Study overall: COVID-19 samples, acute and convalescent, were from the United States, Italy and Spain. PBMCs, B-cell-depleted T cells, or T cells provided the cDNA or gDNA that made up the material.

Original processing methods: Researchers report that nucleated cell counts were estimated from reference gene primer amplification. The assay was immunoSEQ multiplex PCR, and TCRdb's table has in-frame clones only and misses some. V and J calls and clone size follow that table, whereas D and trimming were derived from the DNA. This table has tens of thousands of clones, approximately 71% appearing once. V was clipped by 5 bases and J by 8 bases; unmatched bases: 9. The CDR3 has 15 residues. Germline V gives CDR1 MDHEN, CDR2 SYDVKM. The gene calls are TRBV28 and TRBJ1-4; 9 nucleotides agree with TRBD1. The receptor was derived from a human donor in a cohort sampled during active COVID-19. The specimen sequenced was peripheral blood. CDR3 amino acids: CASSPLRTGEEKLFF. As DNA, the CDR3 is TGTGCCAGCAGTCCCCTCCGGACAGGGGAGGAAAAACTGTTTTTT.